This TCR beta chain derives from a study of lymphopenia after photon versus proton radiotherapy. As concerns this clone: Its antigen is undetermined.

The CDR3 runs to 13 residues. Trimming removed 1 base at V and 2 bases at J, with 6 bases between. Germline values: CDR1 SGHAT, CDR2 FQNNGV. The study, taken as a whole, reports: Survival link was tested only in deceased patients; proton benefit remains a possibility.

The method was immunoSEQ multiplex PCR; TCRdb's version includes in-frame clones alone and lacks a portion of them. The sample includes about 34,000 clones, 84% seen only once; the top ten take about 14%. The chain combines TRBV11-2 with TRBJ2-7, with D hard to call. Sequenced here: peripheral blood, sampled from a patient treated with proton-based radiotherapy. This TCR was sampled from a woman in her sixties or seventies with pancreatic cancer. The CDR3 sequence is CASSLVTAYEQYF. The CDR3 region has the DNA TGTGCCAGCAGCTTAGTTACGGCCTACGAGCAGTACTTC.